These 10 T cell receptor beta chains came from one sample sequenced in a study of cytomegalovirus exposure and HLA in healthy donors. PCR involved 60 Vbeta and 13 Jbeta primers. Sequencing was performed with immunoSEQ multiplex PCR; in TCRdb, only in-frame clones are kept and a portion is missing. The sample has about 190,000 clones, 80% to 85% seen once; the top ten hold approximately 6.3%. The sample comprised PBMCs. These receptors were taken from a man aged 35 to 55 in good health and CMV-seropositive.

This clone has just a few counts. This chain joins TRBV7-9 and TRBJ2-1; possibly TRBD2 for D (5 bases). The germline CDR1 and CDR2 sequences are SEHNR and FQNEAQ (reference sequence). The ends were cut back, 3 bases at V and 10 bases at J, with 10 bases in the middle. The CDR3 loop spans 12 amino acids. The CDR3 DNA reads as TGTGCCAGCAGCTTTACCCGCGGGGAGCAGTTCTTC. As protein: CASSFTRGEQFF.

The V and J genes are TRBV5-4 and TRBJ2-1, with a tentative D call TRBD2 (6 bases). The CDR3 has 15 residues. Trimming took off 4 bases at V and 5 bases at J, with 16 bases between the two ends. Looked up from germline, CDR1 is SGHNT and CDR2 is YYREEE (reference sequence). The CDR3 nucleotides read TGTGCCAGCAGCGTAGGAGGGATCCTACACAATGAGCAGTTCTTC. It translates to CASSVGGILHNEQFF.

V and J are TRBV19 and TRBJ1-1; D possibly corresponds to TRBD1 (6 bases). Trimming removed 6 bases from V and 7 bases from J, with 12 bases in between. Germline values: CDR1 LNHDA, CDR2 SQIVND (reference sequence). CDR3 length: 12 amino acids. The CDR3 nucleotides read TGTGCCAGTAGAGGGGGTGGCAGTGAAGCTTTCTTT. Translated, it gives CASRGGGSEAFF.

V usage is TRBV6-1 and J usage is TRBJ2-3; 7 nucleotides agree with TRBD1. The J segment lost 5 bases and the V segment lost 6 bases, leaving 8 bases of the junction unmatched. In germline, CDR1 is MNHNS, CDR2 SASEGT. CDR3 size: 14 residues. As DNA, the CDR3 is TGTGCCAGCAGGGGGACAGCAACCTTAGATACGCAGTATTTT. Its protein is CASRGTATLDTQYF.

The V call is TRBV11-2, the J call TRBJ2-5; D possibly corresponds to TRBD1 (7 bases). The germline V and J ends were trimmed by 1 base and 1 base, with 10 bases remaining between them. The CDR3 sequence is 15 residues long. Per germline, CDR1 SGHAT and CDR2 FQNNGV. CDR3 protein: CASSLAGGSQETQYF. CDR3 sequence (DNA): TGTGCCAGCAGCTTAGCAGGGGGGTCCCAAGAGACCCAGTACTTC.

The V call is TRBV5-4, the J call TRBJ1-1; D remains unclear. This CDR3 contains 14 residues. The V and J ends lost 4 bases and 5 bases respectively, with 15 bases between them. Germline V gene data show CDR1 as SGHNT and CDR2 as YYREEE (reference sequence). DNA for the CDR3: TGTGCCAGCAGCAACCTCGGGGAGCGAACTGAAGCTTTCTTT. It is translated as CASSNLGERTEAFF.

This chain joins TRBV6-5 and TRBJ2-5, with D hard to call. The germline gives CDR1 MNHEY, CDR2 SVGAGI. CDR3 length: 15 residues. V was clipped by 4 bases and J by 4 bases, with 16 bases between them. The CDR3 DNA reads TGTGCCAGCAGTTCGTTCCCGATAGATCGAGAGACCCAGTACTTC. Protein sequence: CASSSFPIDRETQYF.

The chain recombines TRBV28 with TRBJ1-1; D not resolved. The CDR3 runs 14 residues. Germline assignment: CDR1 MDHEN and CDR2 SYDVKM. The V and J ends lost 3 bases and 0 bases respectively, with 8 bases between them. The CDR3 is CASSLRALNTEAFF. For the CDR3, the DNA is TGTGCCAGCAGTTTGAGGGCTCTGAACACTGAAGCTTTCTTT.

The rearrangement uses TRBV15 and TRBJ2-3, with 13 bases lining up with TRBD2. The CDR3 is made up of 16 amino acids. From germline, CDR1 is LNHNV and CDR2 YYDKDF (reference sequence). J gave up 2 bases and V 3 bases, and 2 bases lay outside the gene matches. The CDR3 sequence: CATSSGTSGITDTQYF. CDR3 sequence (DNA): TGTGCCACCAGCAGCGGGACTAGCGGGATCACAGATACGCAGTATTTT.

For the CDR3, the DNA is TGTGCCAGTAGTGTTGACTGGACTAAGGAGCAGTACTTC. Protein product: CASSVDWTKEQYF. The V call is TRBV19, the J call TRBJ2-7; tentatively, D is TRBD2 (6 bases). V was shortened by 5 bases and J by 7 bases, with 15 bases between the two germline ends. This CDR3 has 13 residues. Germline V gene lookup returns CDR1 LNHDA and CDR2 SQIVND (reference sequence). Full variable domain (rest looked up from reference TRBV19 and TRBJ2-7): DGGITQSPKYLFRKEGQNVTLSCEQNLNHDAMYWYRQDPGQGLRLIYYSQIVNDFQKGDIAEGYSVSREKKESFPLTVTSAQKNPTAFYLCASSVDWTKEQYFGPGTRLTVT.